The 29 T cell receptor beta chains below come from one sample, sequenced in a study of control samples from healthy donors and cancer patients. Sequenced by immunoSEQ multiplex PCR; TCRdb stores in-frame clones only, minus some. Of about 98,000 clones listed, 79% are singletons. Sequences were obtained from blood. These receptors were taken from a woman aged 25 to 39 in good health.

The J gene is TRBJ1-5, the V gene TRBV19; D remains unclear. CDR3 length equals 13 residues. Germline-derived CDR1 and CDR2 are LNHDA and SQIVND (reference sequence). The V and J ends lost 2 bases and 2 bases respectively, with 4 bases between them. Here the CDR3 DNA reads TGTGCCAGTAGTATATGGGGCAATCAGCCCCAGCATTTT. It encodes CASSIWGNQPQHF. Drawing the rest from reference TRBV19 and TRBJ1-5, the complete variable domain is DGGITQSPKYLFRKEGQNVTLSCEQNLNHDAMYWYRQDPGQGLRLIYYSQIVNDFQKGDIAEGYSVSREKKESFPLTVTSAQKNPTAFYLCASSIWGNQPQHFGDGTRLSIL.

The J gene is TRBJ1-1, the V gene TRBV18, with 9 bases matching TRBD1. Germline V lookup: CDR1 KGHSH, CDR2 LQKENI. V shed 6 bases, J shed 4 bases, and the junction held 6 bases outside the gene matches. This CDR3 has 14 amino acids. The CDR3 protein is CASSTQGASTEAFF. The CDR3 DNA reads TGTGCCAGCTCCACACAGGGGGCGAGCACTGAAGCTTTCTTT.

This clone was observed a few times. CDR3 protein: CASSLKSTVAEAFF. Here the CDR3 DNA reads TGTGCCAGCAGCTTAAAATCGACCGTGGCTGAAGCTTTCTTT. This chain joins TRBV7-8 and TRBJ1-1; no clear D. The CDR3 spans 14 residues. The germline CDR1 and CDR2 sequences are SGHVS and FQNEAQ. V was pared by 2 bases and J by 6 bases, with 13 bases between. Variable domain in full (rest from reference TRBV7-8 and TRBJ1-1): GAGVSQSPRYKVAKRGQDVALRCDPISGHVSLFWYQQALGQGPEFLTYFQNEAQLDKSGLPSDRFFAERPEGSVSTLKIQRTQQEDSAVYLCASSLKSTVAEAFFGQGTRLTVV.

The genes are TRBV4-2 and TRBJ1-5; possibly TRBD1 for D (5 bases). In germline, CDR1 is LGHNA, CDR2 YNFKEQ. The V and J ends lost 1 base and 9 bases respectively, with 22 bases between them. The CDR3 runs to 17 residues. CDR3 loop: CASSQVARTGHLRPQHF. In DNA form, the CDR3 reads TGTGCCAGCAGCCAAGTTGCACGAACGGGGCACCTTAGGCCCCAGCATTTT.

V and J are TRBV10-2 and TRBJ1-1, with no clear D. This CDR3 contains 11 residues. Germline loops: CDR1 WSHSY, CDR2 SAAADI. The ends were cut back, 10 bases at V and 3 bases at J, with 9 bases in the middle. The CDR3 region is CATREDTEAFF. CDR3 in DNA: TGCGCCACGAGGGAGGACACTGAAGCTTTCTTT.

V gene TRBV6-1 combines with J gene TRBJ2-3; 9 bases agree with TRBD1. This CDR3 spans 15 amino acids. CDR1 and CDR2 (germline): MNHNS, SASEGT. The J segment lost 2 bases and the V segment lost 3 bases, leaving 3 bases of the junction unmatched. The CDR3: CASSEDRGDTDTQYF. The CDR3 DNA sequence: TGTGCCAGCAGTGAGGACAGGGGCGACACAGATACGCAGTATTTT.

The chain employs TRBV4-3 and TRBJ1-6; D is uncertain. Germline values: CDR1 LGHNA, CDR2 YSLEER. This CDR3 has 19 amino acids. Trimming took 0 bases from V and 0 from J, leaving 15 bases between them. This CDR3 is CASSQDIASLSSYNSPLHF. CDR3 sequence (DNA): TGCGCCAGCAGCCAAGATATAGCCAGTCTGAGCTCCTATAATTCACCCCTCCACTTT.

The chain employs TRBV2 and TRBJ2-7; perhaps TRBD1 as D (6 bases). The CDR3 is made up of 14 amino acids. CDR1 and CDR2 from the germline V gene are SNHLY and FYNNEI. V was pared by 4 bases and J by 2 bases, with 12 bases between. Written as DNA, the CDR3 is TGTGCCAGCAGTGGGGGGCGAGGGCCCTACGAGCAGTACTTC. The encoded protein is CASSGGRGPYEQYF. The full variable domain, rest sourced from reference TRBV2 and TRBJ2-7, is EPEVTQTPSHQVTQMGQEVILRCVPISNHLYFYWYRQILGQKVEFLVSFYNNEISEKSEIFDDQFSVERPDGSNFTLKIRSTKLEDSAMYFCASSGGRGPYEQYFGPGTRLTVT.

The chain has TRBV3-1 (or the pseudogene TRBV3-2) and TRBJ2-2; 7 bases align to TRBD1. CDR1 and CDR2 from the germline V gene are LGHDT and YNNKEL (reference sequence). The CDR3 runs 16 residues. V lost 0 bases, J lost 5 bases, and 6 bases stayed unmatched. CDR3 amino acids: CASSQERGPWTGELFF. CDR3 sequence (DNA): TGTGCCAGCAGCCAAGAAAGGGGGCCGTGGACCGGGGAGCTGTTTTTT.

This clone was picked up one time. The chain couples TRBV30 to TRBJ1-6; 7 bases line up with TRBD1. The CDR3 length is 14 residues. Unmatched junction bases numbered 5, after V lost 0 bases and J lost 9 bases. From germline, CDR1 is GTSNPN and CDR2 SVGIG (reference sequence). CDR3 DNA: TGTGCCTGGAGTGTTGGTCAGGGGGGTTCACCCCTCCACTTT. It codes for CAWSVGQGGSPLHF.

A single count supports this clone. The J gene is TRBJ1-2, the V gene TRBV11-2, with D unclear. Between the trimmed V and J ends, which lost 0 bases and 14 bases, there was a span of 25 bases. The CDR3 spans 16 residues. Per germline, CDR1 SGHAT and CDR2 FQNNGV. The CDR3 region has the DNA TGTGCCAGCAGCTTAGAGGGTTTTTTGGGAGCTCCAGCCCCTACCTTC. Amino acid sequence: CASSLEGFLGAPAPTF.

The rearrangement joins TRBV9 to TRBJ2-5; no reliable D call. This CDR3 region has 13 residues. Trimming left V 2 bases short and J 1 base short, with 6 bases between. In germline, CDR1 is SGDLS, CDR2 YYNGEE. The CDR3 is CASSVSLQETQYF. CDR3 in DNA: TGTGCCAGCAGCGTTAGCCTCCAAGAGACCCAGTACTTC.

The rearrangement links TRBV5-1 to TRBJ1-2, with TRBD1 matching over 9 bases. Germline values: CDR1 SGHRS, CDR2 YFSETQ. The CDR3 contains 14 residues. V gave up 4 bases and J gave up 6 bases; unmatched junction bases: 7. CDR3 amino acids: CASSTRDRAHGYTF. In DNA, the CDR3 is TGCGCCAGCAGCACTCGGGACAGGGCACATGGCTACACCTTC.

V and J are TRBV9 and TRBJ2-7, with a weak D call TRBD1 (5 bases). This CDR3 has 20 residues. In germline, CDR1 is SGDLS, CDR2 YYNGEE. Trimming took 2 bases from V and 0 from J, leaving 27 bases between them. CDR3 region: CASSVLLQDPTTGSSYEQYF. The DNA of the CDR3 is TGTGCCAGCAGCGTCCTCTTACAGGACCCCACGACGGGCAGCTCCTACGAGCAGTACTTC. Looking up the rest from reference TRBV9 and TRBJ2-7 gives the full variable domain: DSGVTQTPKHLITATGQRVTLRCSPRSGDLSVYWYQQSLDQGLQFLIQYYNGEERAKGNILERFSAQQFPDLHSELNLSSLELGDSALYFCASSVLLQDPTTGSSYEQYFGPGTRLTVT.

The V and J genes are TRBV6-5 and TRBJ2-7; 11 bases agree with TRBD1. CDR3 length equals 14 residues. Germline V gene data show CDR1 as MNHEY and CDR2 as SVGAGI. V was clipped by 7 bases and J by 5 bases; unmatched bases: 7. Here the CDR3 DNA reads TGTGCCAGCACTACCGGGACAGGGGGGAACGAGCAGTACTTC. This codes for CASTTGTGGNEQYF.

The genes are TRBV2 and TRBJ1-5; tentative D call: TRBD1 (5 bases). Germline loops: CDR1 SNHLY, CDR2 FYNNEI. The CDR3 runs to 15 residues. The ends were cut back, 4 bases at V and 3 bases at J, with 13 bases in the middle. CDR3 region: CASSVWGRNNQPQHF. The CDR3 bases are TGTGCCAGCAGTGTATGGGGGAGAAACAATCAGCCCCAGCATTTT.

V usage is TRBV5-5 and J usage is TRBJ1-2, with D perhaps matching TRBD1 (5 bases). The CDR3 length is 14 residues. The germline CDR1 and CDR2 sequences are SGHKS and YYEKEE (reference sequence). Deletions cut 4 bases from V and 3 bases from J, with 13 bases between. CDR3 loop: CASSGRVGDYGYTF. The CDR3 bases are TGTGCCAGCAGCGGCAGGGTGGGTGACTATGGCTACACCTTC.

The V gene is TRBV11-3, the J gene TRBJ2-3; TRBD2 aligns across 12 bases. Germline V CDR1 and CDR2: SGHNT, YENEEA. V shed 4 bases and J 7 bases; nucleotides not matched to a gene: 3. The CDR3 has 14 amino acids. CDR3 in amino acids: CASSYGLAGNTQYF. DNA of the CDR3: TGTGCCAGCAGCTATGGACTAGCGGGGAATACGCAGTATTTT. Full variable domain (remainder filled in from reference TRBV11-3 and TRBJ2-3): EAGVVQSPRYKIIEKKQPVAFWCNPISGHNTLYWYLQNLGQGPELLIRYENEEAVDDSQLPKDRFSAERLKGVDSTLKIQPAELGDSAVYLCASSYGLAGNTQYFGPGTRLTVL.

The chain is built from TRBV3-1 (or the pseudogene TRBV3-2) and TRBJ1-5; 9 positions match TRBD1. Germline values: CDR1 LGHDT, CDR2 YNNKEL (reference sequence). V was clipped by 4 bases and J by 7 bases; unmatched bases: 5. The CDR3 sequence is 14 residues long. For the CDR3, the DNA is TGTGCCAGCAGCCTAGGGACAGGGTCCCAGCCCCAGCATTTT. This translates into CASSLGTGSQPQHF.

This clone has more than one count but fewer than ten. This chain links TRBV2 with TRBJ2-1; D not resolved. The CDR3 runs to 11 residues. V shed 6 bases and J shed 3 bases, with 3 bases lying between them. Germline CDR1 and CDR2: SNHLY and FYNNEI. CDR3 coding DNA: TGTGCCAGCAGCCTCTACAATGAGCAGTTCTTC. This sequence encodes CASSLYNEQFF.

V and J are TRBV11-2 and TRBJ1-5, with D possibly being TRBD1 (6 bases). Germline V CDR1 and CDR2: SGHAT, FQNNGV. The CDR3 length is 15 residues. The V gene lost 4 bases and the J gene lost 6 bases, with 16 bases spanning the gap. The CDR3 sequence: CASSSSTGKGQPQHF. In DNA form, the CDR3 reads TGTGCCAGCAGCTCATCCACAGGGAAGGGTCAGCCCCAGCATTTT.

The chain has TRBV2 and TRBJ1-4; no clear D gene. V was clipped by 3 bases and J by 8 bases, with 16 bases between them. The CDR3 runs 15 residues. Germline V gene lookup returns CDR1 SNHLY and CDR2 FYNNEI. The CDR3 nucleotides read TGTGCCAGCAGTGATCTCGGCAGTGGTGGCGAAAAACTGTTTTTT. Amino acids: CASSDLGSGGEKLFF.

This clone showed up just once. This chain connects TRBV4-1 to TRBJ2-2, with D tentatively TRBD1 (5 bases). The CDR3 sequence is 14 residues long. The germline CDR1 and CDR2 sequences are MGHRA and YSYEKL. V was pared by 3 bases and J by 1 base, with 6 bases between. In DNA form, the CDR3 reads TGCGCCAGCAGCCAGGGGCAGAACACCGGGGAGCTGTTTTTT. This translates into CASSQGQNTGELFF.

CDR3 sequence (DNA): TGTGCCAGCAGCCAAGGATGGAGACTGGCTGGCAATGAGCAGTTCTTC. Its protein is CASSQGWRLAGNEQFF. This rearrangement joins TRBV14 to TRBJ2-1; D ambiguous. This CDR3 region has 16 residues. Per germline, CDR1 SGHDN and CDR2 FVKESK. The germline V and J ends were trimmed by 1 base and 6 bases, with 16 bases remaining between them. Using reference TRBV14 and TRBJ2-1 for the parts outside the CDR3, the full variable domain is EAGVTQFPSHSVIEKGQTVTLRCDPISGHDNLYWYRRVMGKEIKFLLHFVKESKQDESGMPNNRFLAERTGGTYSTLKVQPAELEDSGVYFCASSQGWRLAGNEQFFGPGTRLTVL.

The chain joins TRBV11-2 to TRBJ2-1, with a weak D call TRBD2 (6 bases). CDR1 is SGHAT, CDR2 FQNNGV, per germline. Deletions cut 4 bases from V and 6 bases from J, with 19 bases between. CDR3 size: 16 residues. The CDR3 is CASSSAGSVGGNEQFF. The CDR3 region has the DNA TGTGCCAGCAGCTCCGCGGGCTCAGTGGGGGGCAATGAGCAGTTCTTC.

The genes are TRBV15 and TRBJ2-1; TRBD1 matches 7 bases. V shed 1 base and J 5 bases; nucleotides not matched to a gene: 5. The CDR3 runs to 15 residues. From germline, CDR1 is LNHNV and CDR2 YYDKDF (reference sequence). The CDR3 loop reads CATSRVGTANNEQFF. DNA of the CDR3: TGTGCCACCAGCAGAGTTGGGACAGCCAACAATGAGCAGTTCTTC.

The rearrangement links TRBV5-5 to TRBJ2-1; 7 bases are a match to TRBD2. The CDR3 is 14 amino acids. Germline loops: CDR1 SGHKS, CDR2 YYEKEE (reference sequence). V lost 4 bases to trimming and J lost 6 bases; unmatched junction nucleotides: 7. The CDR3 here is CASSTRDYTNEQFF. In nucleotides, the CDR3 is TGTGCCAGCAGCACCCGGGACTACACCAATGAGCAGTTCTTC.

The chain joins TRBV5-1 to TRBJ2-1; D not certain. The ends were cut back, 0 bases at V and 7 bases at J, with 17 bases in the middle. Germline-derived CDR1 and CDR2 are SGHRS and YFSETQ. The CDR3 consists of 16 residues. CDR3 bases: TGCGCCAGCAGCTTGGCAGGAAACACGGTAACGAATGAGCAGTTCTTC. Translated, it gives CASSLAGNTVTNEQFF.

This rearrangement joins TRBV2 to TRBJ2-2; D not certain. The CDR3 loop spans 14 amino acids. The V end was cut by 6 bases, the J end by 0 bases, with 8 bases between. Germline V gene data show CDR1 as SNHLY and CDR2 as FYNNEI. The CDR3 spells CASSGDSNTGELFF. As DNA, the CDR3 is TGTGCCAGCAGCGGAGACTCGAACACCGGGGAGCTGTTTTTT.